A selection of T cell receptor beta chains follows, all from one sample in a study of shared clonotypes between healthy human individuals. Only in-frame clones appear in the TCRdb table, and some are missing; sequencing was by immunoSEQ multiplex PCR. The repertoire includes about 1 million clones, around 75% of them detected once, and about 1.5% sits in the top ten. Sequencing used memory CD4+ T cells sorted from blood. Every receptor here comes from a man aged 18 to 30 in good health. CDR3s include the opening cysteine and the closing phenylalanine or tryptophan.

v_call cdr3_length cdr3_aa
TRBV4-1 15 CASSQDGQGNQPQHF
TRBV10-2 16 CASRALIAEINSPLHF
TRBV6-6 13 CASRDANTYEQYF
TRBV15 15 CATSRDPLGQETQYF
TRBV6-1 15 CASSEAGTGTYTQYF
TRBV4-3 15 CASSQVFASGSEQFF
TRBV7-9 16 CASSLQPLQGKETQYF
TRBV5-3 14 CARSLVDSRDTQYF
TRBV5-6 17 CASRSQGDPSFNYGYTF
TRBV19 16 CASCEGYLFSGNTIYF
TRBV28 15 CASSPRLEPRETQYF
TRBV30 14 CAWSPGPLYQPQHF
TRBV30 12 CAWSNWNQPQHF
TRBV4-2 15 CASSQEREPYNEQFF
TRBV18 14 CASSPPLPTYEQYF
TRBV7-2 14 CASSLGAGLYEQYF
TRBV7-9 14 CASSLSPDNSPLHF
TRBV11-3 16 CASSLVSGRGTGELFF
TRBV18 13 CASSPPGINEQFF
TRBV6-5 15 CASSYSSVVGTEAFF
TRBV7-9 11 CASSSLSGYTF
TRBV2 15 CASTSLLDKDYEQYF
TRBV7-9 14 CASTSPGTASRSDF
TRBV23-1 16 CASSQSGTAINSPLHF
TRBV9 16 CASSVVGGGSSTEAFF
TRBV2 16 CASSARGPVSSYEQYF
TRBV27 14 CASSTSGTQGGAFF
TRBV25-1 16 CASSEAGPISSTEAFF
TRBV9 15 CASSVRASGAGELFF
TRBV2 13 CASTRERSYEQYF
TRBV28 15 CASSSGTSGGGEQFF
TRBV6-5 13 CASRHNRNTGYTF
TRBV6-1 17 CASSETQRGTGPGGYTF
TRBV18 14 CASYPSGRADTQYF
TRBV30 11 CAWSVGNIQYF
TRBV2 15 CASSERGRTNEKLFF
TRBV7-6 13 CASSLGVYQPQHF
TRBV5-1 14 CASSLVGDNEKLFF
TRBV7-8 15 CASSFRAGGSDTQYF
TRBV7-7 15 CASSTGTGSSYEQYF
TRBV19 13 CASSSGQGHGYTF
TRBV20-1 10 CSAFRAEAFF
TRBV18 17 CASSRLAGGLPEETQYF
TRBV20-1 11 CSASDQETQYF
TRBV6-5 15 CASSYDGTGGYEQYF
TRBV11-3 16 CASSLGGTSGGNEQFF
TRBV7-7 19 CASSFRTSPPIWVGFEQYF
TRBV11-1 16 CASSRGQGRSGNEQFF
TRBV18 11 CASSATDIQYF
TRBV30 13 CAWSVARGRSAFF
TRBV18 15 CASSVDRGHNGELFF
TRBV5-1 13 CASSLAPLNEQFF
TRBV2 15 CASSPQQAVNTEAFF
TRBV6-4 15 CASSEQGGLGTEAFF